The 10 T cell receptor beta chains below were found in one sample sequenced in a study of blood T cell repertoires in COVID-19. The table came from immunoSEQ multiplex PCR; TCRdb's copy has only in-frame clones and leaves some out. Of 200,000 to 300,000 clones in the sample, roughly nine tenths were seen once. Sample: peripheral blood. Source of these receptors: a man aged 60 to 69 who had recovered from COVID-19.

The V gene is TRBV5-4, the J gene TRBJ2-1; D possibly corresponds to TRBD1 (6 bases). CDR1 is SGHNT, CDR2 YYREEE, per germline (reference sequence). Trimming removed 4 bases at V and 15 bases at J, with 17 bases between. The CDR3 extends over 12 amino acids. The CDR3 region is CASSPPAGESFF. CDR3 in DNA: TGTGCCAGCAGCCCCCCCGCAGGGGAGTCGTTCTTC.

This chain uses TRBV4-1 with TRBJ2-7; D not certain. Trimming removed 3 bases at V and 0 bases at J, with 15 bases between. CDR3 size: 16 residues. The germline V gene encodes CDR1 MGHRA and CDR2 YSYEKL. The CDR3 coding sequence is TGCGCCAGCAGCCAGGGCTTTTCGGCTCTCTCCTACGAGCAGTACTTC. Protein sequence: CASSQGFSALSYEQYF.

CDR3 protein: CASSLETSNEQFF. CDR3 bases: TGCGCCAGCAGCTTGGAAACTAGCAATGAGCAGTTCTTC. This chain joins TRBV5-1 and TRBJ2-1, with a tentative D call TRBD2 (5 bases). CDR3 length: 13 amino acids. V was trimmed by 0 bases and J by 6 bases, leaving 7 bases between them. Germline CDR1 SGHRS, CDR2 YFSETQ.

The chain joins TRBV6-1 to TRBJ1-1, with a possible D match to TRBD1 (5 bases). The CDR3 totals 16 residues. The germline V gene encodes CDR1 MNHNS and CDR2 SASEGT. V gave up 3 bases and J gave up 1 base, with 15 bases separating them. DNA for the CDR3: TGTGCCAGCAGTGATATTCTCCAAAGGGGGAACACTGAAGCTTTCTTT. Protein: CASSDILQRGNTEAFF.

The V gene is TRBV18, the J gene TRBJ2-1; 9 bases map to TRBD1. From germline, CDR1 is KGHSH and CDR2 LQKENI. The V and J ends lost 3 bases and 7 bases, in that order; junction bases with no gene match: 10. The CDR3 loop spans 16 amino acids. CDR3 sequence reads: CASSPVVQGALNEQFF. The CDR3 DNA follows: TGTGCCAGCTCACCGGTGGTACAGGGGGCGCTTAATGAGCAGTTCTTC.

This clone was seen only once. The chain has TRBV24-1 and TRBJ2-3; 10 bases are a match to TRBD2. The length of the CDR3 is 17 residues. CDR1 is KGHDR and CDR2 is SFDVKD in the germline V gene. The V and J ends lost 3 bases and 2 bases, in that order; junction bases with no gene match: 7. This CDR3 is CATSDEGLADATDTQYF. DNA for the CDR3: TGTGCCACCAGTGATGAAGGACTAGCGGATGCCACAGATACGCAGTATTTT.

This clone came up once. V usage is TRBV5-1 and J usage is TRBJ2-4, with TRBD1 matching over 8 bases. The CDR3 sequence is 15 residues long. CDR1 and CDR2 (germline): SGHRS, YFSETQ. V shed 2 bases and J 2 bases; nucleotides not matched to a gene: 3. Here the CDR3 DNA reads TGCGCCAGCAGCTTCAGACAGGGGTCCAAAAACATTCAGTACTTC. Translating gives CASSFRQGSKNIQYF.

The gene calls are TRBV5-1 and TRBJ1-2; TRBD1 is a possible D gene (6 bases). Germline assignment: CDR1 SGHRS and CDR2 YFSETQ. There are 13 residues in the CDR3. The V gene lost 4 bases and the J gene lost 7 bases, with 14 bases spanning the gap. The CDR3 bases are TGCGCCAGCAGCACCTTAGACAGGTTTGGCTACACCTTC. This translates into CASSTLDRFGYTF.

V gene TRBV5-6 combines with J gene TRBJ2-3; possible D gene TRBD2, 7 bases. Germline assignment: CDR1 SGHDT and CDR2 YYEEEE. V was cut by 6 bases and J by 3 bases, with 14 bases left in between. The CDR3 consists of 14 residues. The CDR3 DNA reads as TGTGCCAGCAAATTCGGGGGGCCGACAGATACGCAGTATTTT. Translating gives CASKFGGPTDTQYF.

The genes are TRBV5-4 and TRBJ1-2; 7 bases match TRBD1. CDR3 length: 14 residues. After removal of 5 bases from V and 8 bases from J, the junction contained 12 bases not matched to a gene. The V gene's germline CDR1 is SGHNT and CDR2 YYREEE (reference sequence). The CDR3 bases are TGTGCCAGCAGAGAAGGGACAGTCCCTATGGGCTACACCTTC. This translates into CASREGTVPMGYTF.